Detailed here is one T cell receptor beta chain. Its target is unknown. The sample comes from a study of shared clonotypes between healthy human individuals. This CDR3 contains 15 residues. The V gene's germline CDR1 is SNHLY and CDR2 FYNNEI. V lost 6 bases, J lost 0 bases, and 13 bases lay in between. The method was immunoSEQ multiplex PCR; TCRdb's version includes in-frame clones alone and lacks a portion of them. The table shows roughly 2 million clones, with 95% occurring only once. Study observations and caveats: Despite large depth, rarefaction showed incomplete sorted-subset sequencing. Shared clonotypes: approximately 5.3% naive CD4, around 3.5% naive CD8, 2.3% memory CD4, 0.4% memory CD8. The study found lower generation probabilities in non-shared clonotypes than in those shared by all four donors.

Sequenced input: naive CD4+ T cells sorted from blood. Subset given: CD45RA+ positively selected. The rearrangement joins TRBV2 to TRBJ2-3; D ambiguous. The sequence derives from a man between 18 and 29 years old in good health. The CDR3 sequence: CASRAFGASTDTQYF. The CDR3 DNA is TGTGCCAGCAGGGCTTTTGGAGCTAGCACAGATACGCAGTATTTT.